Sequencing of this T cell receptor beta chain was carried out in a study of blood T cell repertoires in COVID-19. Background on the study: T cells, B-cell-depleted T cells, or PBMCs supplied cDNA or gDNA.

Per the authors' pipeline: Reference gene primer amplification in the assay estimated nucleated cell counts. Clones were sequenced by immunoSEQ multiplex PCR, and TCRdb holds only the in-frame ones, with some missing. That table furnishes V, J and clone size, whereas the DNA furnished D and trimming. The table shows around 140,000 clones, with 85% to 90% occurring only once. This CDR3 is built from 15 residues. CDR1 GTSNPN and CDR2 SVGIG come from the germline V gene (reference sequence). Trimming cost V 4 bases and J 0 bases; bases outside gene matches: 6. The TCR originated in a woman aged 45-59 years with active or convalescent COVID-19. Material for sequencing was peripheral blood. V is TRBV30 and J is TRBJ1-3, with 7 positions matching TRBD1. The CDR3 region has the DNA TGTGCCTGGAACCGGGACAGCTACTCTGGAAACACCATATATTTT. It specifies CAWNRDSYSGNTIYF.